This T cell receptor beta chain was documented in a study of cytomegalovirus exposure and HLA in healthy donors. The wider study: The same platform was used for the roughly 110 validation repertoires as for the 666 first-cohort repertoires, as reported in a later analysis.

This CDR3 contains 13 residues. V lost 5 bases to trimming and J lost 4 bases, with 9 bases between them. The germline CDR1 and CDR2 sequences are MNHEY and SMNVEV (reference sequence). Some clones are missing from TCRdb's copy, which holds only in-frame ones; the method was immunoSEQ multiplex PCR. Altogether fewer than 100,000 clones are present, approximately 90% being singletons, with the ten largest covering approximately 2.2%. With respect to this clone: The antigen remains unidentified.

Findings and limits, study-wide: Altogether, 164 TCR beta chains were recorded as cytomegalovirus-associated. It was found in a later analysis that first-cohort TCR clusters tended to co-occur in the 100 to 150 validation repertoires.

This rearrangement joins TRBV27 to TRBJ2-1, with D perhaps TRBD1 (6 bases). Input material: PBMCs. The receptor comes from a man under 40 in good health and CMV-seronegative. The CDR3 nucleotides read TGTGCCAGCAGTAGGACAGAGTACAATGAGCAGTTCTTC. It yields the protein CASSRTEYNEQFF.